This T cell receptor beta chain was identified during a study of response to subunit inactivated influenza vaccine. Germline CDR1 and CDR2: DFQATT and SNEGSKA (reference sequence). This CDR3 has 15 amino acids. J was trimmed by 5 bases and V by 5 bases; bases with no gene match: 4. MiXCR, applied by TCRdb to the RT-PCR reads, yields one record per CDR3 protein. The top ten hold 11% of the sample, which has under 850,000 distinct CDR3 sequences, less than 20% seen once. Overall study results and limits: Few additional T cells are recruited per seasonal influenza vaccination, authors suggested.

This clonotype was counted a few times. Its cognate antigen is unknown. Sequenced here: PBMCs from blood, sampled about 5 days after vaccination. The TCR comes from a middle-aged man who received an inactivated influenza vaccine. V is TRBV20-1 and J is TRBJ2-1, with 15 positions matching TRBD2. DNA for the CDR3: TGCAGTGCTTGGACTAGCGGGGGGGCCAACAATGAGCAGTTCTTC. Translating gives CSAWTSGGANNEQFF.